This is a list of T cell receptor beta chains from one sample in a study of CD8 T cells in Susac syndrome. TCRdb fed the immunoSEQ multiplex PCR reads into MiXCR, producing one record per CDR3 protein. The sample yields about 440,000 distinct CDR3 sequences, about 85% seen once. Sequencing used CD8+ T cells from PBMCs. Receptor source: a human donor with multiple sclerosis. Both conserved end residues are part of each CDR3. D genes are given only for firm matches. Clone size, where shown, is once, few, many, or a class for clones that have expanded.

V: TRBV7-9
J: TRBJ1-5
size: once
D: NA
CDR3: CASSFSSAYSNQPQHF
DNA: TGTGCCAGCAGCTTTAGCTCGGCCTATAGCAATCAGCCCCAGCATTTT

V: TRBV30
J: TRBJ1-2
size: NA
D: NA
CDR3: CAWSVQAGYGYTF
DNA: TGTGCCTGGAGTGTACAGGCAGGCTATGGCTACACCTTC

V: TRBV4-1
J: TRBJ2-1
size: NA
D: NA
CDR3: CASSHAQEYNEQFF
DNA: TGCGCCAGCAGCCACGCACAGGAGTACAATGAGCAGTTCTTC

V: TRBV4-1
J: TRBJ2-7
size: NA
D: NA
CDR3: CASSQEGEQYF
DNA: TGTGCCAGCAGCCAAGAGGGCGAGCAGTACTTC

V: TRBV28
J: TRBJ2-7
size: NA
D: TRBD2
CDR3: CASGGLAGASSYEQYF
DNA: TGTGCCAGCGGGGGACTAGCGGGAGCGTCCTCCTACGAGCAGTACTTC

V: TRBV4-1
J: TRBJ2-5
size: NA
D: NA
CDR3: CASSQIGEGETQYF
DNA: TGCGCCAGCAGCCAAATCGGCGAGGGTGAGACCCAGTACTTC

V: TRBV6-5
J: TRBJ2-2
size: NA
D: NA
CDR3: CASSYSFGSFNTGELFF
DNA: TGTGCCAGCAGTTATTCTTTTGGGAGTTTCAACACCGGGGAGCTGTTTTTT

V: TRBV30
J: TRBJ2-1
size: NA
D: NA
CDR3: CAWTPVGPPQRGEQFF
DNA: TGTGCCTGGACCCCGGTTGGTCCACCTCAACGAGGGGAGCAGTTCTTC

V: TRBV6-5
J: TRBJ1-1
size: NA
D: TRBD1
CDR3: CASSQGTEGNTEAFF
DNA: TGTGCCAGCAGCCAGGGGACAGAGGGCAACACTGAAGCTTTCTTT

V: TRBV15
J: TRBJ1-4
size: NA
D: TRBD1
CDR3: CATSRDRDFNEKLFF
DNA: TGTGCCACCAGCAGGGACAGGGACTTTAATGAAAAACTGTTTTTT

V: TRBV27
J: TRBJ2-2
size: NA
D: NA
CDR3: CASSSKDTGELFF
DNA: TGTGCCAGCAGTTCAAAAGACACCGGGGAGCTGTTTTTT

V: TRBV18
J: TRBJ1-4
size: NA
D: NA
CDR3: CASSPSTGDNEKLFF
DNA: TGTGCCAGCTCACCCTCGACAGGAGATAATGAAAAACTGTTTTTT

V: TRBV7-2
J: TRBJ2-5
size: NA
D: NA
CDR3: CASSYQEYQETQYF
DNA: TGTGCCAGCAGTTATCAGGAGTACCAAGAGACCCAGTACTTC

V: TRBV20-1
J: TRBJ1-2
size: NA
D: NA
CDR3: CSATGAYGYTF
DNA: TGCAGTGCTACCGGGGCCTATGGCTACACCTTC

V: TRBV5-1
J: TRBJ1-1
size: NA
D: NA
CDR3: CASSFRPTGGDTEAFF
DNA: TGCGCCAGCAGCTTCCGCCCCACTGGGGGGGACACTGAAGCTTTCTTT

V: TRBV29-1
J: TRBJ2-1
size: NA
D: TRBD2
CDR3: CSVENLRLADYNEQFF
DNA: TGCAGCGTTGAAAACCTCCGACTAGCGGACTACAATGAGCAGTTCTTC

V: TRBV6-5
J: TRBJ2-1
size: NA
D: NA
CDR3: CASSYSVDPRGDNEQFF
DNA: TGTGCCAGCAGTTACTCAGTGGATCCCAGGGGAGACAATGAGCAGTTCTTC

V: TRBV5-1
J: TRBJ2-7
size: NA
D: NA
CDR3: CASSSRELYEQYF
DNA: TGCGCCAGCAGCTCCAGGGAGCTCTACGAGCAGTACTTC